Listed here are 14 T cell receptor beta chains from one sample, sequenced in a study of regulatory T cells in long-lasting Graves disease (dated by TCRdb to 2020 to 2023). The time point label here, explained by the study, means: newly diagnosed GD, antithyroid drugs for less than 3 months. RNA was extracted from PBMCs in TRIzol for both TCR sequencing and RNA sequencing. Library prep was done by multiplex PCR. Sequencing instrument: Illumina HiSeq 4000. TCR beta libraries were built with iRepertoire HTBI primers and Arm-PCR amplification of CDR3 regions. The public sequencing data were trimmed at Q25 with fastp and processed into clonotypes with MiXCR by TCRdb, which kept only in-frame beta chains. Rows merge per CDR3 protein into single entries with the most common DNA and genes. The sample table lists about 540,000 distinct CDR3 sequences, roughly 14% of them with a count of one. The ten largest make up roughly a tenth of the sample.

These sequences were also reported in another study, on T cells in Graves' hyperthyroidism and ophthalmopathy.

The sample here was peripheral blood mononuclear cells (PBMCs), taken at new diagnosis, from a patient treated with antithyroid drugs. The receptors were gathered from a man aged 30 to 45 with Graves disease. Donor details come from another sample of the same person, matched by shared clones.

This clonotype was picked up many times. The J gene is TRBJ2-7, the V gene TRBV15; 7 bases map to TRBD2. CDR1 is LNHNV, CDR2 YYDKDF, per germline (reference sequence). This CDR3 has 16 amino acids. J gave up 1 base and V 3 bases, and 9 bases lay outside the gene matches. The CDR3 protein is CATSRGGIGGSYEQYF. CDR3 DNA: TGTGCCACCAGCAGGGGGGGGATCGGAGGATCCTACGAGCAGTACTTC.

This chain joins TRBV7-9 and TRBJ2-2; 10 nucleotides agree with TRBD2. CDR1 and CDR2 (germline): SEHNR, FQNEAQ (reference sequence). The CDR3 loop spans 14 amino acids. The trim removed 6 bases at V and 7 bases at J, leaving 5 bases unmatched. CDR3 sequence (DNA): TGTGCCAGCAGTACCACTAGCGGGATCGGGGAGCTGTTTTTT. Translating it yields CASSTTSGIGELFF.

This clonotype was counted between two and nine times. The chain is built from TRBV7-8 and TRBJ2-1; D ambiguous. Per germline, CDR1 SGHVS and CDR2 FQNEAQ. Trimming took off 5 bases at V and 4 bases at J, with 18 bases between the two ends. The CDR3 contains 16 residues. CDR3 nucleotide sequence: TGTGCCAGCAGCCCAGACCGGTCTGCGTTTTACAATGAGCAGTTCTTC. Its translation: CASSPDRSAFYNEQFF.

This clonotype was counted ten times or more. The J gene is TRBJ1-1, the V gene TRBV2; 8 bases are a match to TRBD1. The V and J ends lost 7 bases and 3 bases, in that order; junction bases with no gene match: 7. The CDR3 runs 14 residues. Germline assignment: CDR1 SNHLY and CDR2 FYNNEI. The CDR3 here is CASNRDRGDTEAFF. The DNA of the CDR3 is TGTGCCAGCAATCGTGACAGGGGCGACACTGAAGCTTTCTTT.

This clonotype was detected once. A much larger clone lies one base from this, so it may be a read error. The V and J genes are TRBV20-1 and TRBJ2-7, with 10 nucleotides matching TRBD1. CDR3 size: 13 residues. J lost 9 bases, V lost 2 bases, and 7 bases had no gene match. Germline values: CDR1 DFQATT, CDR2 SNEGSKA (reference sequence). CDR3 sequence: CSARSGTGDGQYF. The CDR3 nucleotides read TGCAGTGCTAGATCCGGGACAGGGGACGGGCAGTACTTC.

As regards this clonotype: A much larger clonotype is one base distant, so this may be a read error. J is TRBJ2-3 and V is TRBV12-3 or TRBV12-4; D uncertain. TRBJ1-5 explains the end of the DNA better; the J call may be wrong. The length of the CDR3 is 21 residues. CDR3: CASSPLTSPMGSPHATDTQHF. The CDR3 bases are TGTGCCAGCAGTCCCCTTACTTCCCCCATGGGGTCCCCACACGCCACAGATACGCAGCATTTT.

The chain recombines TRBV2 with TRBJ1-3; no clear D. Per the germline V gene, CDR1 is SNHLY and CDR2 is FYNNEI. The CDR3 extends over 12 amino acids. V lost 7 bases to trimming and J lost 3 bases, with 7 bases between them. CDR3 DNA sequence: TGTGCCAGCAACCCCTTTGGAAACACCATATATTTT. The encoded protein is CASNPFGNTIYF.

The CDR3 reads CSARETSYEQYF. CDR3 in DNA: TGCAGTGCTAGAGAGACATCCTACGAGCAGTACTTC. The chain carries TRBV20-1 and TRBJ2-7; D gene ambiguous. Trimming took 0 bases from V and 1 from J, leaving 4 bases between them. CDR1 and CDR2 (germline): DFQATT, SNEGSKA (reference sequence). The length of the CDR3 is 12 residues.

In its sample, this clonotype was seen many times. The CDR3 region has the DNA TGTGCCAGCAGCTTCGGAGGGATGGTAGACAATGAGCAGTTCTTC. Residues: CASSFGGMVDNEQFF. The rearrangement uses TRBV7-9 and TRBJ2-1, with D possibly matching TRBD2 (6 bases). The germline V and J ends were trimmed by 3 bases and 5 bases, with 14 bases remaining between them. Germline V gene data show CDR1 as SEHNR and CDR2 as FQNEAQ (reference sequence). The length of the CDR3 is 15 residues.

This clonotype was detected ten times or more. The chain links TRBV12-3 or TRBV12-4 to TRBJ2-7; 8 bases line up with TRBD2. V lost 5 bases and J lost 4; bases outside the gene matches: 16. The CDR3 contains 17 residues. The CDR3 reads CASSPHRAIGGGYEQYF. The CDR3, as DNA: TGTGCCAGCAGTCCCCACCGGGCGATCGGGGGGGGGTACGAGCAGTACTTC.

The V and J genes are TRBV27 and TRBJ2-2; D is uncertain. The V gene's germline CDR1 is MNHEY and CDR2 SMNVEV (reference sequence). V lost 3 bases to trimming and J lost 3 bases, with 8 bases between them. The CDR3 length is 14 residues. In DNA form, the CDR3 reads TGTGCCAGCAGTTTTATCCGGGACACCGGGGAGCTGTTTTTT. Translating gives CASSFIRDTGELFF.

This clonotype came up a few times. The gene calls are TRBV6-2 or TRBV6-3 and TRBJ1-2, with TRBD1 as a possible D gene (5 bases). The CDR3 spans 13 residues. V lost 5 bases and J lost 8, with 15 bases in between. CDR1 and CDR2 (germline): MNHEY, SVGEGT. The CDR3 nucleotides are TGTGCCAGCAGTGAAGGGGACTCAGGGGGCTACACCTTC. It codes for CASSEGDSGGYTF.

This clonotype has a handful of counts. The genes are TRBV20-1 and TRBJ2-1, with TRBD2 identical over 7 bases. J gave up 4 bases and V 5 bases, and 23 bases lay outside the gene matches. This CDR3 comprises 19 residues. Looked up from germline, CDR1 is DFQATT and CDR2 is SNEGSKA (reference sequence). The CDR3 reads CSAVRSSGQGGGRYNEQFF. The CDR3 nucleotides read TGCAGTGCTGTCCGATCTTCCGGGCAGGGCGGGGGAAGGTACAATGAGCAGTTCTTC.

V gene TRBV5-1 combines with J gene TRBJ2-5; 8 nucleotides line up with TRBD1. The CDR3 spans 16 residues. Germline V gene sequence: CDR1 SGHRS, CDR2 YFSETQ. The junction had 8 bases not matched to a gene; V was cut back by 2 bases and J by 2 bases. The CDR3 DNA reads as TGCGCCAGCAGCTTTTCCGCGACAGGGGTTCAAGAGACCCAGTACTTC. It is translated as CASSFSATGVQETQYF. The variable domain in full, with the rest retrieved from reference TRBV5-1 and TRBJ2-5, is KAGVTQTPRYLIKTRGQQVTLSCSPISGHRSVSWYQQTPGQGLQFLFEYFSETQRNKGNFPGRFSGRQFSNSRSEMNVSTLELGDSALYLCASSFSATGVQETQYFGPGTRLLVL.